This T cell receptor beta chain stems from a study of blood T cell repertoires in COVID-19. Sequencing used immunoSEQ multiplex PCR; TCRdb keeps in-frame clones, though not all of them. The sample shows 210,000 or so clones, 75% to 90% of them seen only once. The V end lost 2 bases, the J end lost 0 bases, and 4 bases lay between the germline ends. The CDR3 is made up of 13 amino acids. The sample consisted of peripheral blood. This clonotype was obtained from a young man with COVID-19, enrolled during active disease. The rearrangement uses TRBV12-3 or TRBV12-4 and TRBJ1-1, with D uncertain. For the CDR3, the DNA is TGTGCCAGCAGTTTACGAGTGAACACTGAAGCTTTCTTT. Its translation is CASSLRVNTEAFF.